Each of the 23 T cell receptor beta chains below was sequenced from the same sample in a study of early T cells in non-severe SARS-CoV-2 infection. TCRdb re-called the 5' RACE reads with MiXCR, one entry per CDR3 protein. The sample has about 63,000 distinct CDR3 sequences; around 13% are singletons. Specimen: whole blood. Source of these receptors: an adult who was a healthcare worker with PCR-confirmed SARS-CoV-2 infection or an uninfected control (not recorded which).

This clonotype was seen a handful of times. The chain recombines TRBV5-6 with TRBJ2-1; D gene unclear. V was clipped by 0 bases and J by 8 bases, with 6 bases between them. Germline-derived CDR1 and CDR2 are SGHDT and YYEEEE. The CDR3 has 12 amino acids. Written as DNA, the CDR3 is TGTGCCAGCAGCTTGGTCCCCGATGAGCAGTTCTTC. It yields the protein CASSLVPDEQFF.

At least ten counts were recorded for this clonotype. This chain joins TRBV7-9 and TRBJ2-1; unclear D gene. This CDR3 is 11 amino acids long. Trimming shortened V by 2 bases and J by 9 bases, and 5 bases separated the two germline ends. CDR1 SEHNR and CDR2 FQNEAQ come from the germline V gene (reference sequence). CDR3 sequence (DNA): TGTGCCAGCAGCTTAAATGTTGAGCAGTTCTTC. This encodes CASSLNVEQFF.

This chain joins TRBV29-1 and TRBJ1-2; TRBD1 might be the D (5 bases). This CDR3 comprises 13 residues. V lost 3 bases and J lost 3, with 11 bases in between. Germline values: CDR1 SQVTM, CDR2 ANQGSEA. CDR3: CSVEGGRDYGYTF. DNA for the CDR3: TGCAGCGTTGAGGGGGGAAGAGACTATGGCTACACCTTC.

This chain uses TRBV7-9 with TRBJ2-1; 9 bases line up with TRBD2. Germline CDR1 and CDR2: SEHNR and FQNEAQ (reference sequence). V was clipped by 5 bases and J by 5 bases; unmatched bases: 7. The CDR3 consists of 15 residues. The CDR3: CASSPPTSGHNEQFF. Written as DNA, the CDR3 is TGTGCCAGCAGCCCCCCGACTAGCGGCCACAATGAGCAGTTCTTC.

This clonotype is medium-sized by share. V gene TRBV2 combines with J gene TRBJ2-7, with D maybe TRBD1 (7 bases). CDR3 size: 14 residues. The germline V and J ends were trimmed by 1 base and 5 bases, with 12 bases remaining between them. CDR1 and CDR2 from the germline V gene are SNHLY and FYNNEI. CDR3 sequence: CASSEGGGQDEQYF. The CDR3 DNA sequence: TGTGCCAGCAGTGAAGGGGGAGGACAGGACGAGCAGTACTTC.

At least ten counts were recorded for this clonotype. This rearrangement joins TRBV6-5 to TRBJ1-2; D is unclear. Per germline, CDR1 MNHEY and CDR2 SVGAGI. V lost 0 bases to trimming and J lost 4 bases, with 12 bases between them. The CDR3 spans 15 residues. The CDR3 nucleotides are TGTGCCAGCAGTTACTCTCCCGGAGATATCTATGGCTACACCTTC. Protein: CASSYSPGDIYGYTF.

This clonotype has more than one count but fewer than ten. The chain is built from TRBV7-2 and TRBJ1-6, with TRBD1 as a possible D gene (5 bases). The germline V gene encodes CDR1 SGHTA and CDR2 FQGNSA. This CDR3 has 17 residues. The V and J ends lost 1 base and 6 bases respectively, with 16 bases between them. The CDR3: CASSLGVRDSGNSPLHF. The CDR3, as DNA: TGTGCCAGCAGCTTAGGGGTTCGAGACAGTGGTAATTCACCCCTCCACTTT.

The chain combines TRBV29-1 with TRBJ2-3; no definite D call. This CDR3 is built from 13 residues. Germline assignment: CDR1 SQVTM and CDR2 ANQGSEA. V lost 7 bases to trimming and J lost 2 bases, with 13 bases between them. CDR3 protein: CSAQTVSTDTQYF. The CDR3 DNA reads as TGCAGCGCTCAGACCGTTTCCACAGATACGCAGTATTTT.

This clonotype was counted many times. The CDR3 bases are TGTGCCAGCAGCCAAGATCTGGCAGGGCGACGAGCTTTCTTT. Translation gives CASSQDLAGRRAFF. The rearrangement joins TRBV3-1 to TRBJ1-1, with D perhaps TRBD1 (5 bases). CDR1 and CDR2 (germline): LGHDT, YNNKEL (reference sequence). This CDR3 is 14 amino acids long. V lost 0 bases and J 10 bases, leaving 15 bases between the germline ends. The full variable domain, rest sourced from reference TRBV3-1 and TRBJ1-1, is DTAVSQTPKYLVTQMGNDKSIKCEQNLGHDTMYWYKQDSKKFLKIMFSYNNKELIINETVPNRFSPKSPDKAHLNLHINSLELGDSAVYFCASSQDLAGRRAFFGQGTRLTVV.

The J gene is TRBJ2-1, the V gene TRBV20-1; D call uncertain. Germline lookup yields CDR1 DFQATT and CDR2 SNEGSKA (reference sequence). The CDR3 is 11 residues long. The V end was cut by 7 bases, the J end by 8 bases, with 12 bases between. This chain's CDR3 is CSGNIAYEQFF. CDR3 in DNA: TGCAGTGGAAACATTGCATATGAGCAGTTCTTC.

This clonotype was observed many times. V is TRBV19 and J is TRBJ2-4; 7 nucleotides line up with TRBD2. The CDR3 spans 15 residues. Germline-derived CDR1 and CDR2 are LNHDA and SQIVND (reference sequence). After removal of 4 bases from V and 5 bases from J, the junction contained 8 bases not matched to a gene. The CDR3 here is CASSTGGTPQNIQYF. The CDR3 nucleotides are TGTGCCAGTAGTACCGGGGGGACTCCTCAAAACATTCAGTACTTC. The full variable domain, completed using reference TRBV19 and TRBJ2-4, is DGGITQSPKYLFRKEGQNVTLSCEQNLNHDAMYWYRQDPGQGLRLIYYSQIVNDFQKGDIAEGYSVSREKKESFPLTVTSAQKNPTAFYLCASSTGGTPQNIQYFGAGTRLSVL.

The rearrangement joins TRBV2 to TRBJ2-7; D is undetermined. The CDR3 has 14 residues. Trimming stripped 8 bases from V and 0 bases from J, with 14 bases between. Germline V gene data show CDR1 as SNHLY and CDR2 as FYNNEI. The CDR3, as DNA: TGTGCCAGCTTCGACGGTGGATTCTCCTACGAGCAGTACTTC. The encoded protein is CASFDGGFSYEQYF.

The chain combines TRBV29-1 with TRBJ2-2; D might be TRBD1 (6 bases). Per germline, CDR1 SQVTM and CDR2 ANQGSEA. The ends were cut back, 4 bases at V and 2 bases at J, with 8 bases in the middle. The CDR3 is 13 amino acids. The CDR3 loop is CSVGTVNTGELFF. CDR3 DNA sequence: TGCAGCGTTGGGACAGTAAACACCGGGGAGCTGTTTTTT.

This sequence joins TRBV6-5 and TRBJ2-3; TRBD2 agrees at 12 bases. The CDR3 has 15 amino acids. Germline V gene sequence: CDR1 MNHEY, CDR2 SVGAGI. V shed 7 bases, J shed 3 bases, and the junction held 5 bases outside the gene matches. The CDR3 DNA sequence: TGTGCCAGCACCCTACTAGCGGGGGGAACAGATACGCAGTATTTT. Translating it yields CASTLLAGGTDTQYF.

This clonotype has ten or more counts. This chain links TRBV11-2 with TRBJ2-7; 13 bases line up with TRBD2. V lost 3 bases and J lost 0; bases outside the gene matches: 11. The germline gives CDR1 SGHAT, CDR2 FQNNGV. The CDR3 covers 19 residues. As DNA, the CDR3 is TGTGCCAGCAGCTTCCCGGAGACTAGCGGGGGGCCTAGCTCCTACGAGCAGTACTTC. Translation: CASSFPETSGGPSSYEQYF.

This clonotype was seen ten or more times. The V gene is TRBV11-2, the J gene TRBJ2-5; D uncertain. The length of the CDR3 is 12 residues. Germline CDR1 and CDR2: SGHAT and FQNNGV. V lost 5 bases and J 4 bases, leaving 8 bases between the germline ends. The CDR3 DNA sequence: TGTGCCAGCAGCCCAGTGGTAGAGACCCAGTACTTC. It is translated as CASSPVVETQYF.

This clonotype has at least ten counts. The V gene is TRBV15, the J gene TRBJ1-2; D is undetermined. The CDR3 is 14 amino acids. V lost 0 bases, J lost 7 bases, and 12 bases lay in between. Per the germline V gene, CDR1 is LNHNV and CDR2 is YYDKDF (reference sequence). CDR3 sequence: CATSRDGLEGGYTF. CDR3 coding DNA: TGTGCCACCAGCAGAGACGGGCTGGAGGGTGGCTACACCTTC. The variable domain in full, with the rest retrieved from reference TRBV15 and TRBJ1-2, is DAMVIQNPRYQVTQFGKPVTLSCSQTLNHNVMYWYQQKSSQAPKLLFHYYDKDFNNEADTPDNFQSRRPNTSFCFLDIRSPGLGDTAMYLCATSRDGLEGGYTFGSGTRLTVV.

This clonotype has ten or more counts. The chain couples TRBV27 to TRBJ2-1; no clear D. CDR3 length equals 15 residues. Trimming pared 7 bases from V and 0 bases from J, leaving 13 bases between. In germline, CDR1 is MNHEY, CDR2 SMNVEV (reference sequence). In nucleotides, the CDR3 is TGTGCCAGCACCTCCCAGAAAATCTCCTACAATGAGCAGTTCTTC. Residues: CASTSQKISYNEQFF.

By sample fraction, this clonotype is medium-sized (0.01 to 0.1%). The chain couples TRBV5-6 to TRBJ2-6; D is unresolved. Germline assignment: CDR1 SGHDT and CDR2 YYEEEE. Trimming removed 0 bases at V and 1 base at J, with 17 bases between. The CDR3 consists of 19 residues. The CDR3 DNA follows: TGTGCCAGCAGCTTGGGGGCTGCCGGGCCTAGTTCTGGGGCCAACGTCCTGACTTTC. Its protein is CASSLGAAGPSSGANVLTF. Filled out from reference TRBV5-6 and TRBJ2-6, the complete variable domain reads DAGVTQSPTHLIKTRGQQVTLRCSPKSGHDTVSWYQQALGQGPQFIFQYYEEEERQRGNFPDRFSGHQFPNYSSELNVNALLLGDSALYLCASSLGAAGPSSGANVLTFGAGSRLTVL.

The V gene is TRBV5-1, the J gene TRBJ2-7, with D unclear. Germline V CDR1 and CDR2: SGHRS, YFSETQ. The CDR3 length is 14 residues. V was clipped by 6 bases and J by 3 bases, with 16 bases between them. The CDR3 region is CASTSAASNYEQYF. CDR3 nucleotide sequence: TGCGCCAGCACGTCCGCAGCCTCAAACTACGAGCAGTACTTC.

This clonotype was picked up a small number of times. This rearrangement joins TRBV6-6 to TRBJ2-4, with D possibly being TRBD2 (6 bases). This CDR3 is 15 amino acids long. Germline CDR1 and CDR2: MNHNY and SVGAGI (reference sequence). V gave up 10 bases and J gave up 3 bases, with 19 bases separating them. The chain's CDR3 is CAIGNWGEGKNIQYF. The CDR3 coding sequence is TGTGCCATTGGGAACTGGGGGGAAGGCAAAAACATTCAGTACTTC.

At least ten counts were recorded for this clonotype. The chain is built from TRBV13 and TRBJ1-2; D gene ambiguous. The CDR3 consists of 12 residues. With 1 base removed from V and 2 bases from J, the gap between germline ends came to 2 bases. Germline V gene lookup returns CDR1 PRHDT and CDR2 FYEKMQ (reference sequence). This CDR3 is CASSLVNYGYTF. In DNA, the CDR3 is TGTGCCAGCAGCTTAGTCAACTATGGCTACACCTTC.

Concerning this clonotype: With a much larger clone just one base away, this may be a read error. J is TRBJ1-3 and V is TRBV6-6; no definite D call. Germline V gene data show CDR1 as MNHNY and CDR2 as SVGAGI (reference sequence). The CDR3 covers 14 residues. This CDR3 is CVSSVGHSGNTIYF. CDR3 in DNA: TGTGTCAGCAGTGTAGGGCATTCTGGAAACACCATATATTTT.